The sequence of this T cell receptor (beta chain) was determined in a study of T cell clonality in common variable immunodeficiency. The CDR3 length is 13 residues. Trimming cost V 0 bases and J 5 bases, with 5 bases left between them. This clone was seen at least ten times. The read ends 3 residues early relative to the CDR3; the germline J gene fills the gap. Measured with immunoSEQ multiplex PCR; TCRdb has only the in-frame clones, and not every one. This table holds 40,000 to 55,000 clones with no singletons; the top ten claim 8% to 13%. Sequenced material: peripheral blood mononuclear cells. The TCR comes from a person aged 18-69 years in good health. This sequence joins TRBV12-3 or TRBV12-4 and TRBJ1-5; unclear D gene. The part of the CDR3 DNA that was read is TGTGCCAGCAGTTTAGCCGGGGATCAGCCC. Its protein is CASSLAGDQP. The whole CDR3 protein reads CASSLAGDQPQHF.